In its sample, the clone carrying this T cell receptor (beta chain) was seen once. Antigen specificity is unknown. These data originate in a study of T cells in localized non-small cell lung cancer. Overall study findings and caveats: Adjacent uninvolved lung tissue had the highest T cell clonality, exceeding tumor.

Measured with immunoSEQ multiplex PCR; TCRdb has only the in-frame clones, and not every one. The sample contains roughly 48,000 clones, roughly 77% of which appear only once. V dropped 0 bases and J dropped 1 base, with 9 bases sitting between them. Germline loops: CDR1 MDHEN, CDR2 SYDVKM. The CDR3 length is 15 residues. The J gene is TRBJ1-1, the V gene TRBV28; tentative D call: TRBD1 (5 bases). The sample in question was peripheral blood, obtained before any cancer treatment. The TCR sequence derives from a man aged 40 to 75 with stage I squamous cell lung carcinoma. The CDR3 region is CASSLWGGENTEAFF. In nucleotides, the CDR3 is TGTGCCAGCAGTTTATGGGGGGGAGAGAACACTGAAGCTTTCTTT.